This TCR beta chain was captured in a study of cytomegalovirus exposure and HLA in healthy donors. General study points: Most of the TCR beta V segments (in an earlier analysis) were productive either about 87% or about 30% of the time. Follow-up analysis found HLA locus-dependent TCR association rates, highest for DRB1 and lowest for HLA-C.

In germline, CDR1 is SGHNT, CDR2 YYREEE (reference sequence). The CDR3 extends over 18 amino acids. J lost 9 bases, V lost 4 bases, and 15 bases had no gene match. Relative to its sample, this clone is medium-sized. Antigen specificity is unknown. In the PCR, 60 Vbeta and 13 Jbeta primers were used. Assay used: immunoSEQ multiplex PCR; TCRdb lists only in-frame clones, some missing. The repertoire includes about 160,000 clones, 80% to 90% of them detected once, and around 7.7% sits in the top ten. The material sequenced was PBMCs. This sequence joins TRBV5-4 and TRBJ2-1; TRBD2 aligns across 14 bases. This sequence originates from a woman aged 30 to 39 in good health and CMV-seropositive. DNA for the CDR3: TGTGCCAGCAGCCCACCCGGGACTAGCGGGGGAGGGTCGGCTGAGCAGTTCTTC. Its translation is CASSPPGTSGGGSAEQFF.